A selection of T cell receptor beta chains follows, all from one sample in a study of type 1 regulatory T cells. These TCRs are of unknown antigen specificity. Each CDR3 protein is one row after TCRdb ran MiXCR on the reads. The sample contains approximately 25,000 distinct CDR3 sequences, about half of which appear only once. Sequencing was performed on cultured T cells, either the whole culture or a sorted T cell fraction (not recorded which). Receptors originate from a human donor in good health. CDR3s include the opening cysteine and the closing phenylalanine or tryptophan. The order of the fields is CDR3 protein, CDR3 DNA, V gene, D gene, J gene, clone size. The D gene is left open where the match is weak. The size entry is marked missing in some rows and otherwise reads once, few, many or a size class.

CASSLEQGAHLGETQYF TGCGCCAGCAGCTTGGAACAGGGGGCACACCTCGGGGAGACCCAGTACTTC TRBV5-1 TRBD1 TRBJ2-5 few
CASSTGQPLATNEKLFF TGCGCCAGCAGTACGGGACAACCACTTGCAACTAATGAAAAACTGTTTTTT TRBV5-1 - TRBJ1-4 -
CASSSPAAGNTEAFF TGTGCCAGCAGTTCACCCGCCGCGGGGAACACTGAAGCTTTCTTT TRBV6-2/TRBV6-3 - TRBJ1-1 few
CASSLELWTDTQYF TGTGCCAGCAGCTTAGAGCTTTGGACAGATACGCAGTATTTT TRBV7-9 - TRBJ2-3 -
CASTELAGGSETQYF TGTGCCAGTACAGAACTAGCGGGGGGCTCAGAGACCCAGTACTTC TRBV7-2 TRBD2 TRBJ2-5 -
CASRDRAHGSSGANVLTF TGTGCCAGCAGGGACAGGGCCCACGGTAGCTCTGGGGCCAACGTCCTGACTTTC TRBV6-1 TRBD1 TRBJ2-6 once
CSAGDRGSGNTIYF TGCAGTGCTGGGGACAGGGGTTCTGGAAACACCATATATTTT TRBV20-1 TRBD1 TRBJ1-3 -
CASRRDRDTGELFF TGTGCCAGCAGGAGGGACAGAGACACCGGGGAGCTGTTTTTT TRBV6-5 TRBD1 TRBJ2-2 few
CASSQTDRADTQYF TGTGCCAGCAGCCAGACAGATAGGGCAGATACGCAGTATTTT TRBV5-4 - TRBJ2-3 -
CASTSRLAGSYNEQFF TGCGCCAGCACCTCGAGACTAGCGGGTTCCTACAATGAGCAGTTCTTC TRBV7-9 TRBD2 TRBJ2-1 -
CASSLRGTSVDNEQFF TGTGCCAGCAGCTTAAGGGGGACTAGCGTCGACAATGAGCAGTTCTTC TRBV7-9 TRBD2 TRBJ2-1 -
CTSSQDAYRPQHF TGCACCAGCAGCCAAGATGCTTACCGGCCCCAGCATTTT TRBV1 - TRBJ1-5 -
CASSPTQGGITNEKLFF TGTGCCAGCTCACCAACCCAGGGAGGTATCACTAATGAAAAACTGTTTTTT TRBV18 - TRBJ1-4 -
CASSRQGVSNQPQHF TGCGCCAGCAGCCGACAGGGAGTTAGCAATCAGCCCCAGCATTTT TRBV4-1 TRBD1 TRBJ1-5 few
CASSPSRGQGNYGYTF TGTGCCAGCAGCCCATCGAGGGGACAGGGGAACTATGGCTACACCTTC TRBV9 TRBD1 TRBJ1-2 -
CASSPDLGGGYTF TGCGCCAGCAGCCCGGACCTTGGGGGGGGCTACACCTTC TRBV4-3 - TRBJ1-2 few
CASKTGVSGNTIYF TGTGCCAGCAAAACAGGGGTTTCTGGAAACACCATATATTTT TRBV7-2 TRBD1 TRBJ1-3 -
CATSRDPARGLYQPQHF TGTGCCACCAGCAGAGATCCGGCCAGGGGCCTTTATCAGCCCCAGCATTTT TRBV15 - TRBJ1-5 -
CASQDRGHSNSPLHF TGTGCCAGCCAGGACAGGGGGCATAGTAATTCACCCCTCCACTTT TRBV7-3 TRBD1 TRBJ1-6 -
CSARDADRGSNQPQHF TGCAGTGCTAGAGATGCGGACAGGGGCAGCAATCAGCCCCAGCATTTT TRBV20-1 TRBD1 TRBJ1-5 -
CASSPRGATNSPLHF TGTGCCAGCAGCCCGCGGGGGGCGACGAATTCACCCCTCCACTTT TRBV7-9 - TRBJ1-6 -
CASSLREGYGYTF TGTGCCAGCAGTCTCAGGGAAGGGTATGGCTACACCTTC TRBV12-3/TRBV12-4 - TRBJ1-2 few
CSADRANQPQHF TGCAGTGCGGACAGGGCAAATCAGCCCCAGCATTTT TRBV20-1 TRBD1 TRBJ1-5 -